This T cell receptor beta chain is from a study of CD8 T cells in ankylosing spondylitis. Whole-study results and caveats: Made up of about eight highly homologous variants, a TCR beta motif appeared characteristic of ankylosing spondylitis blood.

This clonotype was counted at least ten times. Its antigen remains unknown. TCRdb ran MiXCR on the 5' RACE reads and lists one entry per CDR3 protein. The table has fewer than 550,000 distinct CDR3 sequences, about 5.2% seen once; the top ten hold 3% to 4.5%. Deletions cut 9 bases from V and 3 bases from J, with 14 bases between. Germline assignment: CDR1 ENHRY and CDR2 SYGVKD. The CDR3 runs 13 residues. The rearrangement uses TRBV10-3 and TRBJ2-5, with D tentatively TRBD2 (7 bases). The clonotype comes from a male donor with ankylosing spondylitis. Sequenced: blood, either unsorted or a sorted T cell fraction (not recorded which). The CDR3: CAIARGAEETQYF. CDR3 bases: TGTGCCATTGCCCGGGGGGCGGAAGAGACCCAGTACTTC.